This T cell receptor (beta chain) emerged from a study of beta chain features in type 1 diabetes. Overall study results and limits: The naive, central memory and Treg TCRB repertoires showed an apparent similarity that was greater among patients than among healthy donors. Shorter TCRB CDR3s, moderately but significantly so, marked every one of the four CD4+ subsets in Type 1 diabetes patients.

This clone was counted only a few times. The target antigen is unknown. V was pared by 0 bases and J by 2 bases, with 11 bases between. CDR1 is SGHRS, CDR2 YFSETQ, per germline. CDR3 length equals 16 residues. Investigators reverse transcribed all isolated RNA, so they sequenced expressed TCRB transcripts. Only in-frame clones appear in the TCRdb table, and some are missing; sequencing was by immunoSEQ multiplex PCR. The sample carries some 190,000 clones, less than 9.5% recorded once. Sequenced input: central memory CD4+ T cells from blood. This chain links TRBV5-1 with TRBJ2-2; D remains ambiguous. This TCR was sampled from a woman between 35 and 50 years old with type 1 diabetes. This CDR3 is CASSLEPDTNTGELFF. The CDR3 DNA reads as TGCGCCAGCAGCTTGGAGCCCGACACAAACACCGGGGAGCTGTTTTTT.